One sample yielded the 7 T cell receptor beta chains listed below, sequenced in a study of CXCR3-negative and CXCR3-positive naive CD8 T cells. Carrying UMI labels, the TRB cDNA libraries were prepared through 5' RACE. Reprocessing the 5' RACE reads, TCRdb reports a single entry for every CDR3 protein and omits DNA. The listing records roughly 6,900 distinct CDR3 sequences. The sequencing input was naive CXCR3- CD8+ T cells from blood. Described subset: CD45RO-CCR7+CD27+CD95- naive CD8+ T cells lacking CXCR3 (TNR3-). All receptors derive from a human donor in good health. Some clones in this sample may be carry-over from other donors' samples.

This chain links TRBV5-1 with TRBJ1-5; the TCRdb call, TRBD1, lacks DNA for checking. The CDR3 is made up of 13 amino acids. Per the germline V gene, CDR1 is SGHRS and CDR2 is YFSETQ. The CDR3 is CASSAQGAQPQHF. Full variable domain (missing parts from reference TRBV5-1 and TRBJ1-5): KAGVTQTPRYLIKTRGQQVTLSCSPISGHRSVSWYQQTPGQGLQFLFEYFSETQRNKGNFPGRFSGRQFSNSRSEMNVSTLELGDSALYLCASSAQGAQPQHFGDGTRLSIL.

The chain recombines TRBV3-1 with TRBJ1-1. Germline V gene data show CDR1 as LGHDT and CDR2 as YNNKEL (reference sequence). CDR3 size: 14 residues. This CDR3 is CASSQERGGFAAYF.

This chain joins TRBV29-1 and TRBJ2-7; TCRdb names TRBD1, which stays unverified in the absence of DNA. CDR3 length equals 14 residues. Germline V gene sequence: CDR1 SQVTM, CDR2 ANQGSEA. The chain's CDR3 is CSVELTGPSYEQYF.

This chain joins TRBV6-2 or TRBV6-3 and TRBJ2-1; lacking DNA, the TRBD1 call made by TCRdb goes unchecked. The CDR3 is made up of 14 amino acids. The germline V gene has CDR1 MNHEY and CDR2 SVGEGT. The CDR3 here is CASSYAGSRDEQFF.

The rearrangement uses TRBV7-8 and TRBJ2-3. The CDR3 totals 14 residues. The V gene's germline CDR1 is SGHVS and CDR2 FQNEAQ. The CDR3 is CASSLVSSTDTQYF.

This clonotype is labeled medium-sized (0.01 to 0.1%) based on frequency. The genes are TRBV3-1 and TRBJ2-3; the D call of TRBD2 rests on TCRdb alone, since no DNA is present to check it. This CDR3 contains 16 residues. Looked up from germline, CDR1 is LGHDT and CDR2 is YNNKEL (reference sequence). The CDR3 loop is CASSQVVAGGTDTQYF.

The rearrangement uses TRBV5-1 and TRBJ1-1; TCRdb's D call of TRBD1 is untestable without DNA. CDR3 length: 12 amino acids. CDR1 SGHRS and CDR2 YFSETQ come from the germline V gene. CDR3 sequence: CASKGGSAEAFF.